A selection of T cell receptor beta chains follows, all from one sample in a study of blood T cell repertoires in COVID-19. The repertoire was sequenced with immunoSEQ multiplex PCR; TCRdb's copy has only in-frame clones and lacks some. The sample shows about 260,000 clones, roughly four fifths of them seen only once. The sample consisted of PBMCs or T cells enriched from blood (not recorded which). All receptors derive from a man aged 30-40 years with acute COVID-19. Each CDR3 is given with its conserved first and last residue. D genes are given only for firm matches. A clone size is listed for some rows: how often the clone was seen (once, few, many), or a class if it is expanded.

TRBJ1-2	-	TRBV7-2	-	TGTGCCAGCAGCGGGGGGGTCCCCTATGGCTACACCTTC	CASSGGVPYGYTF
TRBJ2-2	-	TRBV19	TRBD2	TGTGCCAGTATCCCCGGGTGGGGGGGCAAGCGGGAGGATCCCACCGGGGAGCTGTTTTTT	CASIPGWGGKREDPTGELFF
TRBJ1-3	few	TRBV9	-	TGTGCCAGCAGCGTAGGGACAATAGGTGGAAACACCATATATTTT	CASSVGTIGGNTIYF
TRBJ2-5	-	TRBV6-1	TRBD2	TGTGCCAGCAGTGCCCTACTAGCGGGGGGAATAGAGACCCAGTACTTC	CASSALLAGGIETQYF
TRBJ2-3	-	TRBV28	-	TGTGCCAGCAGGGCCCAGGGGGATACGCAGTATTTT	CASRAQGDTQYF
TRBJ2-3	-	TRBV5-8	TRBD2	TGTGCCAGCAGCCCCCCCGTGTGGCGGGAGGCATCAGATACGCAGTATTTT	CASSPPVWREASDTQYF
TRBJ1-1	-	TRBV5-1	-	TGCGCCAGCTCCTCCGGGGGGATGAACACTGAAGCTTTCTTT	CASSSGGMNTEAFF
TRBJ1-4	once	TRBV15	TRBD1	TGTGCCACCAGTCCCGGACAGGCTAATGAAAAACTGTTTTTT	CATSPGQANEKLFF
TRBJ1-3	-	TRBV12-3/TRBV12-4	TRBD1	TGTGCCAGCAGCCGGGACAGTGGAAACACCATATATTTT	CASSRDSGNTIYF
TRBJ1-5	few	TRBV11-2	-	TGTGCCAGCAGCTCTGGTGTTGGCGGTCAGCCCCAGCATTTT	CASSSGVGGQPQHF
TRBJ2-5	once	TRBV4-2	TRBD1	TGTGCCAGCAGCCCCACAGGGGGTATACAGACCCAGTACTTC	CASSPTGGIQTQYF
TRBJ1-1	-	TRBV11-2	-	TGTGCCAGCAGCAAAAGTTCCGGGACACTGAACACTGAAGCTTTCTTT	CASSKSSGTLNTEAFF
TRBJ2-5	-	TRBV5-1	-	TGCGCCAGCAGCTGGGGAAGAGGAGGAAGGGAAGAGACCCAGTACTTC	CASSWGRGGREETQYF
TRBJ1-2	-	TRBV6-5	-	TGTGCCAGCAGTTACAAACAGGGCTTTGGCTACACCTTC	CASSYKQGFGYTF
TRBJ2-2	-	TRBV6-5	TRBD1	TGTGCCAGCAGTAAACGACAGGGGTTGACCGGGGAGCTGTTTTTT	CASSKRQGLTGELFF
TRBJ1-5	-	TRBV7-9	TRBD1	TGTGCCAGCAGCGAAACACAGGGGAATCAGCCCCAGCATTTT	CASSETQGNQPQHF
TRBJ2-1	-	TRBV4-3	-	TGCGCCAGCAGCCAAGCTGGTGTGGTTTCGGATGAGCAGTTCTTC	CASSQAGVVSDEQFF
TRBJ2-3	-	TRBV30	-	TGTGCCTGGAGTGGGGGAGCGCAGTATTTT	CAWSGGAQYF
TRBJ1-1	-	TRBV19	-	TGTGCCAGTAGGGAAACAGGGAAACTGAACACTGAAGCTTTCTTT	CASRETGKLNTEAFF
TRBJ2-6	-	TRBV28	-	TGTGCCAGCAGTTCGGGGGAGGCTGGGGCCAACGTCCTGACTTTC	CASSSGEAGANVLTF
TRBJ1-1	-	TRBV11-2	-	TGTGCCAGCAGCGGACGCGAAGGGAGAGGTTTCTTT	CASSGREGRGFF
TRBJ1-2	few	TRBV28	-	TGTGCCAGCAGCATCCCCGGGGGGGTTCCCTATGGCTACACCTTC	CASSIPGGVPYGYTF
TRBJ1-2	-	TRBV4-3	TRBD1	TGCGCCAGCAGCCAACCCGGGACAGGGGAAGGCTACACCTTC	CASSQPGTGEGYTF
TRBJ1-3	-	TRBV19	-	TGTGCCAGTAGTACCACGGACAGAATTGGAAACACCATATATTTT	CASSTTDRIGNTIYF
TRBJ1-1	-	TRBV19	TRBD1	TGTGCCAGTAGTGTGGACAGGGAAGCTTTCTTT	CASSVDREAFF
TRBJ2-5	-	TRBV3-1/TRBV3-2	-	TGTGCCAGCAGCCAGGCTCAGCAAGAGACCCAGTACTTC	CASSQAQQETQYF
TRBJ2-5	-	TRBV24-1	TRBD2	TGTGCCACCAGTGGGACTAGCGGGATCCAAGAGACCCAGTACTTC	CATSGTSGIQETQYF
TRBJ2-3	-	TRBV30	-	TGTGCCTGGTTCCTAGGGGGGGTAGGTACGCAGTATTTT	CAWFLGGVGTQYF
TRBJ1-1	once	TRBV18	-	TGTGCCAGCTTGAGGAGTCTGAACACTGAAGCTTTCTTT	CASLRSLNTEAFF
TRBJ1-5	-	TRBV6-8	-	TGTGCCAGCAGTCTTCTACAGGTATATAGCAATCAGCCCCAGCATTTT	CASSLLQVYSNQPQHF
TRBJ1-6	-	TRBV28	TRBD1	TGTGCCAGCAGCCTGACCGGGACAGGGGTAAATTCACCCCTCCACTTT	CASSLTGTGVNSPLHF
TRBJ1-2	-	TRBV25-1	-	TGTGCCAGCAGGAAGGACGGGATTAACTATGGCTACACCTTC	CASRKDGINYGYTF
TRBJ1-5	-	TRBV12-3/TRBV12-4	-	TGTGCCAGCAGCAAACAGAGCAATCAGCCCCAGCATTTT	CASSKQSNQPQHF
TRBJ2-1	once	TRBV5-5	-	TGTGCCAGCAGGCCGACGGGAAGGGTTTACAATGAGCAGTTCTTC	CASRPTGRVYNEQFF
TRBJ2-3	few	TRBV2	-	TGTGCCAGCAGTGAAAGGACACCGACCCCAGATACGCAGTATTTT	CASSERTPTPDTQYF
TRBJ2-1	many	TRBV6-1	TRBD2	TGTGCCAGCAGTGAAGCCGCGGGAGGTACCTACAATGAGCAGTTCTTC	CASSEAAGGTYNEQFF
TRBJ2-4	-	TRBV21-1	-	TGTGCCAGCAGCAAATTAGGGACGGCGGGGGGTTCCGACTCAAACATTCAGTACTTC	CASSKLGTAGGSDSNIQYF
TRBJ1-3	-	TRBV19	-	TGTGCCAGTTACTTTGGGACATTCAGCTCTGGAAACACCATATATTTT	CASYFGTFSSGNTIYF
TRBJ1-1	-	TRBV19	TRBD1	TGTGCCAGTAGTCGACAGGGATTAAACACTGAAGCTTTCTTT	CASSRQGLNTEAFF
TRBJ1-6	few	TRBV4-1	TRBD1	TGCGCCAGCAGCTTCCGGACAGGGGCTCTATCCTATAATTCACCCCTCCACTTT	CASSFRTGALSYNSPLHF
TRBJ1-2	-	TRBV19	TRBD1	TGTGCCAGTAGTGCAACCGGGACAGCGAACTATGGCTACACCTTC	CASSATGTANYGYTF
TRBJ1-2	-	TRBV28	TRBD1	TGTGCCAGCAGTTCAGACAGGGGGCTCAGGGGCTACACCTTC	CASSSDRGLRGYTF
TRBJ2-1	-	TRBV6-2/TRBV6-3	-	TGTGCCAGCAGCCTCGCATCCGGGAATGAGCAGTTCTTC	CASSLASGNEQFF
TRBJ1-6	few	TRBV25-1	TRBD1	TGTGCCAGCAGTGCCTTGACAGGGTCAAGCTCACCCCTCCACTTT	CASSALTGSSSPLHF
TRBJ1-4	-	TRBV19	-	TGTGCCAGTAGTATTTGGGGAGCGAGTGAAAAACTGTTTTTT	CASSIWGASEKLFF
TRBJ1-6	once	TRBV3-1/TRBV3-2	-	TGTGCCAGCAGCCAAGACCCCTCGGCGAAGGGGCCTCCCCTCCACTTT	CASSQDPSAKGPPLHF
TRBJ2-5	once	TRBV6-2/TRBV6-3	-	TGTGCCAGCAGTTACAATCCGGGGAGAGGCGAGACCCAGTACTTC	CASSYNPGRGETQYF
TRBJ2-2	-	TRBV19	TRBD1	TGTGCCAGTAGTATTTGGGGACAGGGGAACACCGGGGAGCTGTTTTTT	CASSIWGQGNTGELFF
TRBJ2-2	-	TRBV6-6	TRBD1	TGTGCCAGTTCCTCCGGGGACAGGGTAGCTCTCGGGGAGCTGTTTTTT	CASSSGDRVALGELFF
TRBJ1-4	-	TRBV9	TRBD1	TGTGCCAGCAGCCAACGGACAGGCTTAAATGAAAAACTGTTTTTT	CASSQRTGLNEKLFF
TRBJ2-1	-	TRBV5-1	-	TGCGCCAGCAGCCCCGGTGGGGGGAGCTCCTACAATGAGCAGTTCTTC	CASSPGGGSSYNEQFF
TRBJ2-4	-	TRBV11-1	-	TGTGCCAGCAGCTATCGACCCGCAGGGCCCTATATTCAGTACTTC	CASSYRPAGPYIQYF
TRBJ2-1	-	TRBV21-1	-	TGTGCCACCCCGAAAGGGGATGAGCAGTTCTTC	CATPKGDEQFF
TRBJ1-2	-	TRBV6-2/TRBV6-3	-	TGTGCCAGCAGTTATTTTGCGGGCAACCCGGGACTAAGGTCTGGCTACACCTTC	CASSYFAGNPGLRSGYTF
TRBJ2-2	many	TRBV2	TRBD2	TGTGCTATACCGGGTGGCGGGAGGGCAGGGCCCGGGGAGCTGTTTTTT	CAIPGGGRAGPGELFF